This paragraph reports one TCR beta chain. Its target is not known. The sample is drawn from a study of cytomegalovirus exposure and HLA in healthy donors. Overall study findings and caveats: As a later analysis showed, several of the most significant clusters appeared to be linked to common viral pathogens. Researchers reported in a later analysis that a missense DCLRE1C variant was tied to TCR beta V- and J-gene trimming.

Vbeta (60) and Jbeta (13) primers were used in the PCR. The data were produced by immunoSEQ multiplex PCR, yet TCRdb's version contains in-frame clones alone and is incomplete. The sample lists roughly 130,000 clones, about four fifths occurring once. Germline loops: CDR1 SGHAT, CDR2 FQNNGV. The CDR3 is made up of 16 amino acids. V lost 4 bases, J lost 1 base, and 16 bases lay in between. The clonotype was recovered from a human donor in good health. The genes are TRBV11-2 and TRBJ1-1; tentatively, D is TRBD1 (5 bases). Source material: PBMCs. CDR3 bases: TGTGCCAGCAGCTCCCCTCGGGGGGGAAAGAACACTGAAGCTTTCTTT. Translation gives CASSSPRGGKNTEAFF.